This TCR beta chain was recovered during a study of long-term antiretroviral therapy in people with HIV. Germline CDR1 is MGHRA and CDR2 is YSYEKL. This CDR3 region has 15 residues. V lost 3 bases, J lost 4 bases, and 14 bases lay in between. Runs used v3.0 of the immunoSEQ assay and were done at survey level. The protocol was immunoSEQ multiplex PCR, while the TCRdb copy is restricted to in-frame clones and leaves out a portion. The sample carries about 11,000 clones, more than 85% recorded once. The receptor was derived from a woman between 40 and 50 years old with HIV. This chain connects TRBV4-1 to TRBJ2-3; D is possibly TRBD2 (5 bases). Sequenced here: unsorted PBMCs, sampled 0.2 years before starting antiretroviral therapy. Written as DNA, the CDR3 is TGCGCCAGCAGCCATACGTCAGAGGGTTCAGATACGCAGTATTTT. It specifies CASSHTSEGSDTQYF.